This record covers a single T cell receptor beta chain. Its antigen remains undetermined. No much larger clonotype is one base removed from it; base qualities were not supplied. The library was made by the immunoSEQ multiplex PCR assay. For the multiplex PCR, a mixture combining 60 forward primers for TCR Vbeta segments and 13 reverse primers for TCR Jbeta segments was used. A multiplex PCR assay on genomic DNA amplified the CDR3 region of rearranged TCR beta genes. The Illumina HiSeq System was used to sequence the amplified TCR beta libraries as 87-base-pair reads. The study's processing was this. A later analysis counted tens of millions of unique TCR beta chains across the 550 to 750 repertoires, and around 9.9 million of these chains were shared by at least two donors. A nearest-neighbor algorithm error-corrected the raw reads and collapsed the reads into unique sequences, merging closely related sequences to remove PCR and sequencing errors. CDR3 sequences were aligned to IMGT reference sequences to assign V, D and J gene segments. For a sequence to be retained, a match of at least six nucleotides to both a V gene segment and a J gene segment was required. A rearrangement was called productive if the CDR3 had no stop codons and remained in frame with V and J, and every other rearrangement was called non-productive. CDR3 was defined by IMGT convention, running from the second conserved V-encoded cysteine to the conserved J-encoded phenylalanine. The earlier analysis of 587 of the donors excluded sequences that lacked an unambiguous match to a single V gene segment. In an earlier analysis of approximately 590 of the donors, a V segment was called functional when productive rearrangements were above 56.7%, and segregating when the standard deviation between donors exceeded 5%. A statistical classification framework was developed to diagnose cytomegalovirus status using the catalog of TCR beta chain sequences. A later analysis assigned V and J genes by comparing TCR nucleotide sequences with IMGT/GENE-DB human TR gene sequences. The TCRdist pipeline was used in a later analysis to assign CDR3 sequences and most-parsimonious VDJ recombination scenarios. In a later analysis, each TCR beta chain was defined by its CDR3 amino acid sequence together with its V-gene family, and reads without a unique V-gene family were excluded. As a way to deal with suspected cross-contamination and a sequencing artifact, a later analysis dropped approximately 590 nucleotide sequences that were highly shared and had low generation probability. In a later analysis, a clonal expansion index was calculated for each public chain from normalized within-repertoire ranks of inferred template counts. In a later analysis, generation probabilities were computed using a VDJ recombination model fitted to out-of-frame rearrangements, and the results were checked against IGoR. In a later analysis, TCR-TCR, TCR-HLA and TCR-CMV co-occurrence was scored with hypergeometric tests, and a repertoire-size bias correction was applied to TCR pairs. In a later analysis, false discovery rates were estimated by permuting HLA or CMV assignments 20 times. A later analysis grouped co-occurring TCRs with DBSCAN, adding TCRdist sequence similarity when clustering within HLA-allele-positive subsets. For co-occurrence clustering, repertoires with fewer than 30,000 or more than 120,000 public chains were excluded, along with several repertoires with anomalous nucleotide sharing. In its TCRdb copy, this immuneACCESS table keeps in-frame sequences only and misses some clones. Where compared with another copy, unresolved V genes explain less than half of these, and the others have no known cause. V, J and clone size derive from that table, while D and trimming were established from the DNA sequence. Counted in this sample were approximately 110,000 clones; about 79% of them appeared once. Less than 2.5% of the sample is taken by the ten largest.

These data are taken from a study of cytomegalovirus exposure and HLA in healthy donors (dated by TCRdb to about 2017). A note on the overall study: According to an earlier analysis of several hundred of the donors, some 180 million T cells yielded roughly 110 million unique TCR beta sequences and about 300 Gb of sequence data. Every repertoire in the discovery cohort had been generated on one and the same sequencing platform. Among around 400 genotyped donors of the cohort, an average of around 240,000 unique TCR beta nucleotide sequences were sequenced per donor, 15% to 20% of them non-productive. The later analysis used no new phenotypic data to find candidate immune exposures, relying instead on TCR beta sequences and their occurrence across donors. The study aimed to test whether signatures of past pathogen exposure could be identified by cataloging public T cell receptors. The number of typed donors differed by locus: about 620-640 for A, B, C, DRB1 and DQB1; roughly 510 for DQA1; 606 for DPA1; and some 450 for DPB1. High-throughput TCR immunosequencing, statistical association of individual TCRs with disease status, and machine learning were combined to predict cytomegalovirus infection status. Donor age, sex, ethnicity and CMV serostatus were compiled together with the repertoire data. HLA typing included class I and class II loci at four-digit resolution. The study profiled the T cell repertoires of fewer than 850 subjects by immunosequencing and related them to cytomegalovirus serostatus. A later genetic analysis took genome-wide SNP genotypes for about three fifths of the 666 donors and used that subset as a discovery cohort. Of the roughly 400 genotyped donors, about 84% fell in the genetic ancestry cluster associated with self-reported Caucasian donors. An earlier analysis of approximately 640 of the donors applied high-throughput TCR beta sequencing to assess whether each TCR beta V gene segment acted as functional or pseudogenic. Because of strong linkage in the cohort, roughly 5 DR-DQ haplotypes were treated as single units for association and clustering. A later analysis re-examined previously published TCR beta repertoires from several hundred donors and added high-resolution HLA genotyping to investigate patterns of TCR occurrence. An early release covering approximately 600 HLA-typed donors comprised about 300 gigabases of sequencing data and tens of millions of unique TCR sequences. In addition to the first cohort of roughly 700 subjects, a separate validation cohort of 130 or so different subjects was used. Broad study findings and their caveats: The study gave a list of over 150 TCR beta chains associated with cytomegalovirus. In a later analysis, the rate of TCR association differed among HLA loci, with DRB1 alleles having the most associated TCRs and HLA-C alleles having the fewest. When HLA alleles, especially DR and DQ, strongly co-occurred, attributing TCR associations to individual alleles was difficult. While some public TCRs were present in many individuals, most TCR sequences turned up only very rarely across donors. Because HLA typing was missing for some donors at each locus, association tests included only the typed subset. Sequencing depth was assumed to be roughly uniform across donors in the presence/absence analyses, though that assumption may not hold. Linkage disequilibrium might explain the correlated functional status among segregating V segments, but an unknown experimental factor could not be excluded. At a false discovery rate of 0.05, a later analysis linked under 20,000 TCR beta sequences to specific HLA alleles. The sequencing pipeline was judged likely to have produced a cluster of highly shared sequence variants as a technical artifact. Fewer than 20 rarely observed V segments, including chromosome 9 orphons, were excluded from the earlier analysis of about 610 of the donors because counts were too low. A further reported finding was that TCR beta sequences accurately predicted the HLA-A and HLA-B alleles for most subjects in the first cohort. In a later analysis, HLA-associated TCR beta chains were found to be more clonally expanded and to have lower generation probabilities than equally common non-associated chains. V-gene and J-gene trimming of TCR beta chains was associated with a missense DCLRE1C variant in a later genetic analysis, and the association was replicated in an independent cohort. This cohort had only TCR beta chains sequenced, and the lack of alpha or paired-chain data limited which features could be detected. In an earlier analysis of 587 of the donors, most TCR beta V segments appeared in productive rearrangements about 90% or about 30% of the time, broadly matching IMGT annotations. In a later genetic analysis, fewer N-insertions in productive TCRs were reported among donors in an Asian-associated ancestry cluster than the approximately 670-donor mean. In a later analysis, several top co-occurrence clusters were reported to appear linked to parvovirus B19, influenza, CMV and Epstein-Barr virus. According to a later analysis, most CMV-associated TCR beta chains appeared to be HLA-restricted, and the HLA associations seemed to be driven largely by CMV exposure. The only immune exposure information available for the cohort was CMV serostatus. According to the authors, the approach could potentially be generalized to other disease states and immunological phenotypes. In vitro tests confirmed that a few of the cytomegalovirus-associated TCR beta chains recognize cytomegalovirus antigens. Cytomegalovirus status was reported to be diagnosed by the classifier with high specificity and sensitivity in both the original and validation cohorts.

The cohort was made up of hundreds of healthy bone marrow donors. Cohort members were all nominally healthy when sampled, although unrecorded immune exposures were likely present. The donor was CMV seronegative and belonged to the group of under 400 seronegative cohort members. A peripheral blood sample was collected from each donor, and TCR beta sequencing was performed on peripheral blood mononuclear cells. The Qiagen DNeasy Blood Extraction Kit was used to extract genomic DNA from the blood cell samples. The TCR was taken from a man between 50 and 59 years old in good health and CMV-seronegative. The sample was PBMCs.

The nucleotides are TGTGCCAGCAGAATAGACAGGGAGAATGAGCAGTTCTTC. The translation is CASRIDRENEQFF. The chain uses TRBV2 and TRBJ2-1; TRBD1 matches 7 bases in the middle. Compared with germline, V lacks 6 bases and J lacks 7 bases; bases without a gene match: 6. Taken from cysteine to phenylalanine, the CDR3 has 13 residues. Here the CDR3 DNA is all that survives: 39 bases in frame from base 1. CDR1 SNHLY and CDR2 FYNNEI are derived from the germline V gene.